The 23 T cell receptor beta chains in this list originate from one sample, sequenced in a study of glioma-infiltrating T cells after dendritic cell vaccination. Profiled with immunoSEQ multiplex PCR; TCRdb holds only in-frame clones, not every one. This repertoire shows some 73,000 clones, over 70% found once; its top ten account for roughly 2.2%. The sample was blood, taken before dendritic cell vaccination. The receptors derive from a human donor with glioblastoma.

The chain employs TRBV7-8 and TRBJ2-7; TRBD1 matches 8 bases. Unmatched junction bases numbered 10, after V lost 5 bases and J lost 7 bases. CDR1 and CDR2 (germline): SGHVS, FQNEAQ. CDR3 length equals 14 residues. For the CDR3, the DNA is TGTGCCAGCAGCACCCAGGGACAGGCGAGGGAGCAGTACGTC. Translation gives CASSTQGQAREQYV.

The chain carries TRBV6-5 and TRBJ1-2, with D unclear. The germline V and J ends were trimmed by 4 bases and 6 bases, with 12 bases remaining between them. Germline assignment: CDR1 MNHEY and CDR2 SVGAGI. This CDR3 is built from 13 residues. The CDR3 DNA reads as TGTGCCAGCAGTTCTAGGAGTGTGGATGGCTACACCTTC. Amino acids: CASSSRSVDGYTF.

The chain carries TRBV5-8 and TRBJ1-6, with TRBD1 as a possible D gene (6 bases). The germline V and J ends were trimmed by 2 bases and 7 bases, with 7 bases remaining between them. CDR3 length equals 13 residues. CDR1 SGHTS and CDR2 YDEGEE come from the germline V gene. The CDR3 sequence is CASSLDRNSPLHF. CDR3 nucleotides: TGTGCCAGCAGCTTAGACAGGAATTCACCCCTCCACTTT.

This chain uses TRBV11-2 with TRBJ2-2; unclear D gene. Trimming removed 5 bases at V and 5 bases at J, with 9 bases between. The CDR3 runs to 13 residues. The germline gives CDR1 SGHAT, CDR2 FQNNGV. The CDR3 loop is CASSPRLTGELFF. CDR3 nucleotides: TGTGCCAGCAGCCCCCGTTTAACCGGGGAGCTGTTTTTT.

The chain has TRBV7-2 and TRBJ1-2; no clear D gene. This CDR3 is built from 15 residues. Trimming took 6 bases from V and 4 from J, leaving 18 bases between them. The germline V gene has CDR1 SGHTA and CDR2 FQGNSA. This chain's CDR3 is CASRGGVAFGYGYTF. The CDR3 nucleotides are TGTGCCAGCAGGGGCGGGGTCGCCTTTGGCTATGGCTACACCTTC.

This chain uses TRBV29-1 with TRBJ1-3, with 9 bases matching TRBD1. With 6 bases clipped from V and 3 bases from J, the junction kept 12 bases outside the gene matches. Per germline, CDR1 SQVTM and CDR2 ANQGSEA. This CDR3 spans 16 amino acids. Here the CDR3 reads CSVATVGQGIGNTIYF. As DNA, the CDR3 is TGCAGCGTCGCGACCGTGGGACAGGGAATTGGAAACACCATATATTTT.

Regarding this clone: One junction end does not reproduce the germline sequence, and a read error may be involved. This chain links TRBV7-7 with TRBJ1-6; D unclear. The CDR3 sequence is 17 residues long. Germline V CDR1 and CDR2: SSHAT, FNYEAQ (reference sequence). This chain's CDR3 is CASSLARRVGRDSPLHF. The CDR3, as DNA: TGTGCTAGCAGCTTAGCCCGGAGGGTTGGGAGGGATTCACCCCTCCACTTT.

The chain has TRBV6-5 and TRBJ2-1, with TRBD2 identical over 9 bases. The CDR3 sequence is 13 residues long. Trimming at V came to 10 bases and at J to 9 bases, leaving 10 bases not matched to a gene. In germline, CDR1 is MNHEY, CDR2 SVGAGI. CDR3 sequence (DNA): TGTGCCACCGCGGGAGGGTTGGGGGGTGAGCAGTTCTTC. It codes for CATAGGLGGEQFF.

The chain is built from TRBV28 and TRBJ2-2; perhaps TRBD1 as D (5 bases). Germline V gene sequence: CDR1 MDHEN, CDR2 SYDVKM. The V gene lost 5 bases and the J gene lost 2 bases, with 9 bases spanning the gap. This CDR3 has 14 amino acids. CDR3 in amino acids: CASSRGQNTGELFF. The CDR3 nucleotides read TGTGCCAGCAGTCGTGGACAAAACACCGGGGAGCTGTTTTTT.

CDR3 amino acids: CASSLAQGEYNEQFF. CDR3 DNA: TGCGCCAGCAGCTTGGCTCAGGGGGAGTACAATGAGCAGTTCTTC. The genes are TRBV5-1 and TRBJ2-1; 7 nucleotides align to TRBD1. The CDR3 covers 15 residues. Germline V lookup: CDR1 SGHRS, CDR2 YFSETQ. J lost 4 bases, V lost 0 bases, and 4 bases had no gene match.

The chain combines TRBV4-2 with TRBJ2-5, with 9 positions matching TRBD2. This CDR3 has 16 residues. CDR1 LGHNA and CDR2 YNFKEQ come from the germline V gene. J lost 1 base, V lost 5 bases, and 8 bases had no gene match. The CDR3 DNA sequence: TGTGCCAGCAGCAATGGCGGCGGGAGGGCCCAAGAGACCCAGTACTTC. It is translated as CASSNGGGRAQETQYF.

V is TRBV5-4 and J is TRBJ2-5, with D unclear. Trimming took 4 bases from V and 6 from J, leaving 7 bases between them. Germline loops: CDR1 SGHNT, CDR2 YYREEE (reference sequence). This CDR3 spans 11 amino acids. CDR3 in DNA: TGTGCCAGCAGCCGAGAAAAGACCCAGTACTTC. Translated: CASSREKTQYF.

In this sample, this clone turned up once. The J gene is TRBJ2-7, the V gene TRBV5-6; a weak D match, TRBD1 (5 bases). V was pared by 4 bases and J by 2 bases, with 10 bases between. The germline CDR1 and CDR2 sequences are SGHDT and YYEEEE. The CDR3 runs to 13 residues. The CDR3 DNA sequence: TGTGCCAGCAGCCGACAGCGAGCCTACGAGCAGTACTTC. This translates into CASSRQRAYEQYF. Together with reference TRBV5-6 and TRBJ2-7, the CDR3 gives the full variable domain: DAGVTQSPTHLIKTRGQQVTLRCSPKSGHDTVSWYQQALGQGPQFIFQYYEEEERQRGNFPDRFSGHQFPNYSSELNVNALLLGDSALYLCASSRQRAYEQYFGPGTRLTVT.

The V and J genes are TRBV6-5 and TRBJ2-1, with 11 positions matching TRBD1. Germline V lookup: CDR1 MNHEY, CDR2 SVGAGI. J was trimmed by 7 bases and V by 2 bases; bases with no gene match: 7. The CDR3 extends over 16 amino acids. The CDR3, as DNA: TGTGCCAGCAGTTACGATTTAGGGACAGGGGGGAATGAGCAGTTCTTC. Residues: CASSYDLGTGGNEQFF.

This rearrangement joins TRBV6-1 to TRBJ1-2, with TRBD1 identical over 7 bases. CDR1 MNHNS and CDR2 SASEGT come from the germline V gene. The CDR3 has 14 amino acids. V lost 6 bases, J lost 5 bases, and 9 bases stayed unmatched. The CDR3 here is CASRVTGTEYGYTF. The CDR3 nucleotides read TGTGCCAGCAGAGTGACCGGGACAGAGTATGGCTACACCTTC.

CDR3 in amino acids: CASSLGTGSTEAFF. The DNA of the CDR3 is TGTGCCAGCAGCTTAGGGACAGGGAGCACTGAAGCTTTCTTT. The rearrangement links TRBV5-6 to TRBJ1-1; 9 bases map to TRBD1. Per the germline V gene, CDR1 is SGHDT and CDR2 is YYEEEE. Losses at the gene ends were 2 bases for V and 4 bases for J; bases not matched to a gene: 3. The CDR3 sequence is 14 residues long.

CDR3 protein: CASTNTGGGNTEAFF. Written as DNA, the CDR3 is TGTGCCAGCACCAACACGGGAGGGGGGAACACTGAAGCTTTCTTT. V usage is TRBV6-5 and J usage is TRBJ1-1; D is possibly TRBD1 (6 bases). CDR1 MNHEY and CDR2 SVGAGI come from the germline V gene. V was trimmed by 7 bases and J by 1 base, leaving 16 bases between them. The CDR3 runs to 15 residues.

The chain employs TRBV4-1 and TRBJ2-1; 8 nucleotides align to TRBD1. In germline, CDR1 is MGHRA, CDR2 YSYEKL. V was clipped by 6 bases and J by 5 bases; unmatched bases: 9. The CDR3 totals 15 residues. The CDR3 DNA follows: TGCGCCAGCAGTTCAGACAGGGGCGCTAACAATGAGCAGTTCTTC. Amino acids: CASSSDRGANNEQFF.

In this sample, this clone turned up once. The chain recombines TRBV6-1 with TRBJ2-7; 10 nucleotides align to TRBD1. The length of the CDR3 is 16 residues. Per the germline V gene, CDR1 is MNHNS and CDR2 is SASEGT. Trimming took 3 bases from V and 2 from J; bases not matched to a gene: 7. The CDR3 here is CASSEGQGPSTYEQYF. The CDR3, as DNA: TGTGCCAGCAGTGAGGGACAGGGGCCATCCACCTACGAGCAGTACTTC.

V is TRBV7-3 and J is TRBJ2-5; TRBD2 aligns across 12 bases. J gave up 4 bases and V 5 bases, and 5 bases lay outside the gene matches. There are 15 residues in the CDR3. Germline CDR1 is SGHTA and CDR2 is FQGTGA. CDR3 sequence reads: CASSQRLAGVETQYF. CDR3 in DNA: TGTGCCAGCAGCCAACGACTAGCGGGAGTAGAGACCCAGTACTTC.

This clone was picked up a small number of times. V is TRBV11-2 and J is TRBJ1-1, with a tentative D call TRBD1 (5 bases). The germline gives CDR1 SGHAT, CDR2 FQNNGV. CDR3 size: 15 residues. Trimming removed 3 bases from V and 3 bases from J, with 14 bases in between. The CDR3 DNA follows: TGTGCCAGCAGCTTTAGTCTCTGGGGGGACACTGAAGCTTTCTTT. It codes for CASSFSLWGDTEAFF.

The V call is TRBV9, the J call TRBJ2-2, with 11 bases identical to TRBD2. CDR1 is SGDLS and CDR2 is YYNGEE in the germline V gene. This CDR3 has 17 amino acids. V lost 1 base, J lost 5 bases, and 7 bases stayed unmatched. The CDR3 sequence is CASSVSLAGGLTGELFF. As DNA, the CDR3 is TGTGCCAGCAGCGTATCTCTAGCGGGAGGTCTAACCGGGGAGCTGTTTTTT.

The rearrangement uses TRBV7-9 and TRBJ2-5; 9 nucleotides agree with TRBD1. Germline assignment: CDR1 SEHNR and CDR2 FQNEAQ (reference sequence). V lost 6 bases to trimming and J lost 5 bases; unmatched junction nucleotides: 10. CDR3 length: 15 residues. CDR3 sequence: CASRSSGTGLETQYF. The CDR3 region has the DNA TGTGCCAGCAGGTCCTCCGGGACAGGGTTGGAGACCCAGTACTTC.